Listed below are T cell receptor beta chains from one sample, sequenced in a study of T-cell reconstitution after alpha-beta-depleted transplantation in children. From the PCR reads, TCRdb called clonotypes with MiXCR, one entry per CDR3 protein. The sample has some 120,000 distinct CDR3 sequences, roughly 10% seen once. The sample here was PBMCs, mostly from graft donor cells, taken 180 days after TCRalphabeta/CD19-depleted stem cell transplant. These receptors all come from a girl younger than two who had a stem cell transplant for combined immunodeficiency, so the T cells may come from the graft donor. Each CDR3 is given without its conserved first and last residue. Each record gives: J gene, V gene, CDR3 protein.

TRBJ2-7	TRBV28	ASSRRLAVYEQY
TRBJ2-1	TRBV6-2/TRBV6-3	ASSGWLAGRKNNEQF
TRBJ2-1	TRBV20-1	SAGFGF
TRBJ1-1	TRBV6-5	ASSYTWGLNTEAF
TRBJ2-5	TRBV19	ASSIQTGVATQY
TRBJ2-7	TRBV5-1	ASSWETGYEQY
TRBJ2-5	TRBV20-1	SPGRGPETQY
TRBJ1-6	TRBV20-1	SAGRETGGNSPLH
TRBJ2-1	TRBV6-5	ASSYGASEQF
TRBJ1-5	TRBV27	ASSLRGYSNQPQH
TRBJ2-2	TRBV20-1	SARPHTGDLNTRELF
TRBJ1-1	TRBV29-1	SVERESTYTEAF
TRBJ1-1	TRBV7-2	ASSLLRGLGTEAF
TRBJ2-5	TRBV5-1	ASSYSLEGQETQY
TRBJ1-1	TRBV29-1	SVLQGAPEAF
TRBJ1-4	TRBV20-1	SALNLHGTNEKLF
TRBJ2-5	TRBV2	ASRKQGLRETQY
TRBJ2-2	TRBV5-1	ASSLGGLAIALSGELF
TRBJ1-6	TRBV7-2	ASSLLGAVAGPGNSPLH
TRBJ2-1	TRBV29-1	SSGDPSIGEQF
TRBJ2-7	TRBV7-9	ASSFARDRGYEQY
TRBJ2-7	TRBV20-1	SARPTWGEGSYEQY
TRBJ1-5	TRBV20-1	SATTGDQPQH
TRBJ2-3	TRBV12-3/TRBV12-4	ASSLRLAVTDTQY
TRBJ1-1	TRBV11-3	ASSPLEQGILGRVTEAF
TRBJ2-3	TRBV20-1	SASLDRGYADTQY